The 18 T cell receptor delta chains below all came from one sample that was sequenced in a study of Vγ9Vδ2 T cells in congenital toxoplasmosis (TCRdb year 2021). Data came from an Illumina MiSeq. cDNA was generated in one tube by template-switch reverse transcription with TRGC- and TRDC-specific primers, using SuperScript II. The TRGC primer was designed for binding to both the TRGC1 and TRGC2 constant genes. TCRdb called clones afresh from the public reads with CATT; identical DNA rows were later merged. For this sample there are 300 to 450 delta-chain clones; roughly 55% appear just once. Roughly 50% of the sample goes to the ten largest clones. The specimen sequenced was gamma-delta T cells from blood. The receptors originated from a child younger than 10 born to a mother with Toxoplasma gondii infection during pregnancy, either congenitally infected or uninfected (not recorded which).

Concerning this clone itself: The amino acid sequence in TCRdb belongs to a much larger clone and departs from this DNA's translation at residue 9, likely a sequencing read error; the sequence shown is translated from the DNA. This chain links TRDV1 with TRDJ1; D is perhaps TRDD3 (5 bases). The J gene was not available in TCRdb and was assigned here by matching the DNA to germline segments. Germline V lookup: CDR1 TSWWSYY, CDR2 QGS. Trimming left V 1 base short and J 0 bases short, with 21 bases between. The CDR3 is 19 residues long. CDR3 loop: CALGEQGLTNWTYTDKLIF. DNA of the CDR3: TGTGCTCTTGGGGAACAGGGGCTAACGAACTGGACCTACACCGATAAACTCATCTTT.

Turning to this clone: TCRdb's protein, taken from a much larger clone, differs from this DNA's translation at residue 6, likely owing to a read error; the protein displayed comes from the DNA. The chain employs TRAV38-2/DV8 and TRDJ1; the D is unclear. TCRdb gives no J gene; it was assigned here by matching the DNA to germline. This CDR3 region has 11 residues. Looked up from germline, CDR1 is TSESDYY and CDR2 is QEAYKQQN. V was pared by 1 base and J by 5 bases, with 3 bases between. DNA for the CDR3: TGTGCTTATAGGAGCAAAGATAAACTCATCTTT. Protein sequence: CAYRSKDKLIF.

In regard to this clone: A read error likely explains why the TCRdb protein, taken from a much larger clone, differs from this DNA's translation at residue 10; the protein shown is translated from the DNA. The V gene is TRDV1, the J gene TRDJ1, with D unclear. TCRdb offers no J gene call, so here the DNA was matched to germline to obtain one. Trimming left V 3 bases short and J 1 base short, with 21 bases between. This CDR3 spans 18 amino acids. Per germline, CDR1 TSWWSYY and CDR2 QGS. The CDR3, as DNA: TGTGCTCTTGGGGAGGACCCCCATAAAGACACTACCACCGATAAACTCATCTTT. Encoded protein: CALGEDPHKDTTTDKLIF.

About this clone itself: The protein TCRdb lists belongs to a much larger clone and differs from this DNA's translation at residue 6, which points to a read error; the protein shown is made from the DNA. The V and J genes are TRDV2 and TRDJ2; TRDD3 might be the D (5 bases). TCRdb records no J gene; here it was assigned by comparing the DNA to germline. Trimming pared 3 bases from V and 0 bases from J, leaving 13 bases between. The CDR3 covers 16 residues. The germline V gene has CDR1 GEAIGNYY and CDR2 EKD. CDR3 nucleotides: TGTGCCTGTGACTCTCACTGGACCGCTTTGACAGCACAACTCTTCTTT. Amino acid sequence: CACDSHWTALTAQLFF.

Details on this clone: It differs at one base from a far larger clone, so likely a read error. V is TRDV1 and J is TRDJ2; 12 bases fit TRDD3. CDR3 length: 20 residues. Germline V gene sequence: CDR1 TSWWSYY, CDR2 QGS. J lost 12 bases, V lost 6 bases, and 26 bases had no gene match. The CDR3 DNA sequence: TGTGCTCTTGGTGGTCCTAACGTACTGGGGGATACTCTAATCACCGATAAACTCTTCTTT. Residues: CALGGPNVLGDTLITDKLFF.

On this clone itself: A far more abundant clone sits one base away, making this likely a read error. The assigned J gene is TRDJ1, but the V gene is uncalled; no check of the table's D call, TRDD3, against the DNA was made. The CDR3 consists of 18 residues. The CDR3 DNA is TGTGCCTTTGATTGCCCCTCAGACGTGAAGGATACCCTCGATAAACTCATCTTT. It yields the protein CAFDCPSDVKDTLDKLIF.

A word on this clone: TCRdb pairs this DNA with a much larger clone's protein that differs at residue 11, likely a read error; the protein shown was translated from the DNA. The V gene is TRDV2, the J gene TRDJ2; TRDD3 matches at 9 bases. TCRdb is silent on the J gene; assignment here came from matching the DNA to germline. Germline V gene data show CDR1 as GEAIGNYY and CDR2 as EKD. The CDR3 is 15 amino acids. CDR3 residues: CACDTWGILTVQLFF. DNA for the CDR3: TGTGCCTGTGACACCTGGGGGATATTGACAGTACAACTCTTCTTT.

Comments on this clone: The likely explanation is a read error, given a far larger clone one base away. The chain employs TRDV2 and TRDJ2; the D is unclear. TCRdb lists no J gene, so it was determined here by aligning the DNA to germline. The CDR3 totals 16 residues. CDR1 and CDR2 from the germline V gene are GEAIGNYY and EKD. V was trimmed by 3 bases and J by 0 bases, leaving 13 bases between them. The CDR3 sequence: CACDPPWTALTAQLFF. Here the CDR3 DNA reads TGTGCCTGTGACCCTCCCTGGACCGCTTTGACAGCACAACTCTTCTTT.

This clone has just a few counts. A far larger clone differs by one base, so this is likely a read error. Within the sample, other DNA sequences also encode this same CDR3. The chain joins TRDV2 to TRDJ2; the match to TRDD3 covers 9 bases. Here the J gene was assigned by germline matching of the DNA, as TCRdb has none. This CDR3 spans 15 amino acids. Germline V gene data show CDR1 as GEAIGNYY and CDR2 as EKD. The CDR3 protein is CACDILGDLTAQLFF. The CDR3 coding sequence is TGTGCATGTGACATACTGGGGGATTTGACAGCACAACTCTTCTTT.

In its sample, this clone was seen a few times. A far larger clone differs by one base, so this is likely a read error. The rearrangement uses TRDV3 and TRDJ1; 8 nucleotides align to TRDD3. J lost 0 bases, V lost 4 bases, and 13 bases had no gene match. The CDR3 covers 16 residues. Germline-derived CDR1 and CDR2 are TVYSNPD and GDNSRS (reference sequence). Written as DNA, the CDR3 is TGTGCCTCCGGCTTACTGGGGGGCGTCCACACCGATAAACTCATCTTT. It is translated as CASGLLGGVHTDKLIF. The variable domain in full, with the rest retrieved from reference TRDV3 and TRDJ1, is CDKVTQSSPDQTVASGSEVVLLCTYDTVYSNPDLFWYRIRPDYSFQFVFYGDNSRSEGADFTQGRFSVKHILTQKAFHLVISPVRTEDSATYYCASGLLGGVHTDKLIFGKGTRVTVEP.

This clone has just a few counts. This likely traces to a read error, being one base from a far larger clone. This sample includes further DNA sequences coding for the same CDR3. The chain is built from TRDV3 and TRDJ1, with TRDD3 matching 9 bases. There are 16 residues in the CDR3. Germline values: CDR1 TVYSNPD, CDR2 GDNSRS (reference sequence). The J segment lost 0 bases and the V segment lost 4 bases, leaving 12 bases of the junction unmatched. CDR3 loop: CASGLLGDVHTDKLIF. CDR3 nucleotides: TGTGCCTCCGGCTTACTGGGGGACGTTCACACCGATAAACTCATCTTT.

This clone has a handful of counts. A far more abundant clone sits one base away, making this likely a read error. This specimen includes other DNA sequences encoding the same CDR3. The chain joins TRDV1 to TRDJ1, with 9 bases aligning to TRDD3. TCRdb is silent on the J gene; assignment here came from matching the DNA to germline. Germline V gene sequence: CDR1 TSWWSYY, CDR2 QGS. The CDR3 consists of 17 residues. V dropped 1 base and J dropped 2; count of bases not matched to a gene: 8. The CDR3 DNA sequence: TGTGCTCTTGGGGAACCGGGGTGGGGGATATTAACCGATAAACTCATCTTT. Protein: CALGEPGWGILTDKLIF.

Of note for this clone: TCRdb pairs this DNA with a much larger clone's protein that differs at residue 11, likely a read error; the protein shown was translated from the DNA. The V gene is uncalled and the J gene is TRDJ1. CDR3 length: 18 residues. This chain's CDR3 is CAFNCPSDVKYTLDKLIF. The DNA of the CDR3 is TGTGCCTTTAATTGCCCCTCAGACGTGAAGTATACCCTCGATAAACTCATCTTT.

Concerning this clone itself: TCRdb shows a much larger clone's protein in place of this DNA's translation, and the two differ at residue 2, likely through a read error; the protein shown is translated from the DNA. This chain connects TRDV3 to TRDJ1, with TRDD3 identical over 13 bases. TCRdb leaves out the J gene; it was filled in here by matching the DNA to germline. CDR1 is TVYSNPD, CDR2 GDNSRS, per germline (reference sequence). The CDR3 is 19 residues long. CDR3 sequence (DNA): TGTTCCTTCCCCACCTTCCTACCTCCGAGTACTGGGGGATACGGAGGACTCATCTTT. It specifies CSFPTFLPPSTGGYGGLIF.

This clone is hyperexpanded in the sample. The identical CDR3 is also encoded by other nucleotide sequences in the sample. J is TRDJ3 and V is TRDV2; the match to TRDD3 covers 11 bases. The ends lost 2 bases at V and 0 bases at J; junction bases unmatched: 2. The CDR3 sequence is 18 residues long. Germline V gene lookup returns CDR1 GEAIGNYY and CDR2 EKD. This chain's CDR3 is CACDILGDSSWDTRQMFF. The CDR3 bases are TGTGCCTGTGACATACTGGGGGATAGCTCCTGGGACACCCGACAGATGTTTTTC.

In regard to this clone: A far larger clone is one base from this, pointing to a likely read error. The V and J genes are TRDV2 and TRDJ3; 11 bases are a match to TRDD3. The J gene is not listed in TCRdb, so it was assigned here from a DNA match to germline. Germline CDR1 reads GEAIGNYY; CDR2 reads EKD. CDR3 size: 19 residues. The CDR3 DNA reads as TGTGCCCGTGACAAAGTACTGGGGGATATCTCCTGGGACACCCGACAGATGTTTTTC. Translation: CARDKVLGDISWDTRQMFF.

In this sample, this clone turned up once. The TCRdb protein, from a much larger clone, departs from this DNA's translation at residue 7, likely by read error; the protein shown derives from the DNA. The rearrangement links TRAV38-2/DV8 to TRDJ1, with unresolved D. The J gene, not given by TCRdb, was assigned here from a germline match of the nucleotide sequence. Germline V gene lookup returns CDR1 TSESDYY and CDR2 QEAYKQQN. V was shortened by 1 base and J by 8 bases, with 6 bases between the two germline ends. The CDR3 loop spans 11 amino acids. CDR3 sequence reads: CAYRSNEKLIF. The CDR3 region has the DNA TGTGCTTATAGGAGCAATGAAAAACTCATCTTT.

In regard to this clone: The TCRdb protein, from a much larger clone, departs from this DNA's translation at residue 7, likely by read error; the protein shown derives from the DNA. V and J are TRDV1 and TRDJ1, with D perhaps TRDD3 (5 bases). No J gene is reported in TCRdb; it was inferred here by comparing the DNA with germline. Germline CDR1 and CDR2: TSWWSYY and QGS. The CDR3 totals 19 residues. V was clipped by 1 base and J by 0 bases, with 21 bases between them. Here the CDR3 DNA reads TGTGCTCTTGGGGAACAGAGGCTACCGAACTGGACCTACACCGATAAACTCATCTTT. It translates to CALGEQRLPNWTYTDKLIF.